This TCR beta chain emerged from a study of cytomegalovirus exposure and HLA in healthy donors. A remark on this clone: What it binds is not known.

Study-wide results and limits: Most TCR sequences were seen very rarely across donors, but some public TCRs occurred in many.

The table came from immunoSEQ multiplex PCR; TCRdb's copy has only in-frame clones and leaves some out. The table shows approximately 160,000 clones, with 85% to 90% occurring only once. V dropped 1 base and J dropped 2; count of bases not matched to a gene: 3. Germline values: CDR1 MNHNS, CDR2 SASEGT. The CDR3 spans 16 residues. Sequencing input: PBMCs. The sequence was collected from a woman between 18 and 30 years old in good health and CMV-seropositive. This chain links TRBV6-1 with TRBJ2-1, with 9 bases identical to TRBD1. CDR3 in amino acids: CASSEGTGAPYNEQFF. CDR3 nucleotide sequence: TGTGCCAGCAGTGAAGGGACAGGGGCCCCCTACAATGAGCAGTTCTTC.